These T cell receptor beta chains were read from a single sample in a study of T cells after yellow fever vaccination. TCRdb analysed the 5' RACE reads with MiXCR anew, one entry per CDR3 protein. Of about 260,000 distinct CDR3 sequences in the sample, roughly 4% were seen once. Sample: PBMCs, taken 15 days after the yellow fever booster vaccination. These receptors were obtained from a man aged 18 to 29 who received the YFV17D yellow fever vaccine. CDR3s include the opening cysteine and the closing phenylalanine or tryptophan. The order of the fields is V gene, clone size, D gene, J gene, CDR3 DNA, CDR3 protein. A D gene is named only where the DNA matches it firmly. A clone size is listed for some rows: how often the clone was seen (once, few, many), or a class if it is expanded.

>TRBV5-1|many|.|TRBJ2-1
TGCGCCAGCAGTTCTTACAGTAGCTCCTACAATGAGCAGTTCTTC
CASSSYSSSYNEQFF
>TRBV11-2|many|.|TRBJ2-7
TGTGCCAGCAGCCAGGGACTCGACTACGAGCAGTACTTC
CASSQGLDYEQYF
>TRBV6-5|.|.|TRBJ1-3
TGTGCCAGCAGACGCAAGGCAGGGCCCTCTGGAAACACCATATATTTT
CASRRKAGPSGNTIYF
>TRBV19|many|.|TRBJ2-3
TGTGCCAGTAGCACCCAGGGGTCGACAGATACGCAGTATTTT
CASSTQGSTDTQYF
>TRBV20-1|many|.|TRBJ2-3
TGCAGTGTTCCGGGACGGGGCACAGATACGCAGTATTTT
CSVPGRGTDTQYF
>TRBV6-5|many|.|TRBJ1-1
TGTGCCAGCAGTTCGTTGGGACGAGGGGGGACTGAAGCTTTCTTT
CASSSLGRGGTEAFF
>TRBV7-2|many|.|TRBJ1-3
TGTGCCAGCAGCTCCCAAATCTCTGGAAACACCATATATTTT
CASSSQISGNTIYF
>TRBV2|many|.|TRBJ2-6
TGTGCCAGCAGGAATCTTGGGGCCAACGTCCTGACTTTC
CASRNLGANVLTF
>TRBV5-1|many|.|TRBJ1-3
TGCGCCAGCAGCCGAGGGACGGCGCGAAACACCATATATTTT
CASSRGTARNTIYF
>TRBV20-1|few|.|TRBJ2-2
TGCAGTGCCCCGACTAGGGGCTCCGGGGAGCTGTTTTTT
CSAPTRGSGELFF
>TRBV5-1|many|TRBD1|TRBJ2-7
TGCGCCAGCAGCTCCCGGGACAGGAGGGATTACGAGCAGTACTTC
CASSSRDRRDYEQYF
>TRBV7-9|.|.|TRBJ2-3
TGTGCCAGCAGCCCTCCCGGTAGCACAGATACGCAGTATTTT
CASSPPGSTDTQYF
>TRBV4-3|many|TRBD2|TRBJ2-3
TGCGCCAGCAGCCCGCGGGGGGCACTCCACACAGATACGCAGTATTTT
CASSPRGALHTDTQYF
>TRBV7-9|.|TRBD2|TRBJ2-3
TGTGCCAGCAGAGCTACTAGCGGGGGGGCGGATGTGACAGATACGCAGTATTTT
CASRATSGGADVTDTQYF
>TRBV19|many|.|TRBJ1-5
TGTGCCAGTAGCGGGACGTACCCCTCTTATCAGCCCCAGCATTTT
CASSGTYPSYQPQHF
>TRBV12-3/TRBV12-4|few|TRBD1|TRBJ2-1
TGTGCCAGCAGAGTACAGGGGATCTACAATGAGCAGTTCTTC
CASRVQGIYNEQFF
>TRBV7-9|many|.|TRBJ1-1
TGTGCCAGCAGCTTAGCTCTCGGCGGTGAAGCTTTCTTT
CASSLALGGEAFF
>TRBV11-2|many|.|TRBJ2-2
TGTGCCAGCAGCTTAACGCTCTTCGGTGGGGAGCTGTTTTTT
CASSLTLFGGELFF
>TRBV27|many|TRBD1|TRBJ2-7
TGTGCCAGCGGACAGGGGACCTACGAGCAGTACTTC
CASGQGTYEQYF